A selection of T cell receptor beta chains follows, all from one sample in a study of T cells in Graves' hyperthyroidism and ophthalmopathy. TCRdb re-analysed the multiplex PCR reads in MiXCR, keeping a single row per CDR3 protein. This sample has about 350,000 distinct CDR3 sequences, with approximately 15% found just once. The sequenced sample was blood. These receptors were collected from a woman in her twenties or thirties with Graves' hyperthyroidism. Each CDR3 is given with its conserved first and last residue. D genes are given only for firm matches. Expanded clones get a size class; other rows say once, few or many, or leave the size out.

v_call: TRBV12-3/TRBV12-4; j_call: TRBJ2-1; cdr3_length: 15; clone_size: many; d_call: .; cdr3_nt: TGTGCCAGCAGTTTAGAACAGAGCTCCTACAATGAGCAGTTCTTC; cdr3_aa: CASSLEQSSYNEQFF
v_call: TRBV29-1; j_call: TRBJ1-2; cdr3_length: 14; clone_size: many; d_call: TRBD1; cdr3_nt: TGCAGCGTTCTTACTTTCAGGGGGCGCGAGGGCTACACCTTC; cdr3_aa: CSVLTFRGREGYTF
v_call: TRBV10-2; j_call: TRBJ1-5; cdr3_length: 13; clone_size: .; d_call: .; cdr3_nt: TGCGCCAGCGGTGCGGAACTCCCTCAGCCCCAGCATTTT; cdr3_aa: CASGAELPQPQHF
v_call: TRBV28; j_call: TRBJ1-1; cdr3_length: 14; clone_size: many; d_call: .; cdr3_nt: TGTGCCAGCAGTCCGCAGTCAAGCTACACTGAAGCTTTCTTT; cdr3_aa: CASSPQSSYTEAFF
v_call: TRBV27; j_call: TRBJ2-7; cdr3_length: 14; clone_size: few; d_call: .; cdr3_nt: TGTGCCAGCAGTTTATCAGGCCCGGGCGGCGAGCAGTACTTC; cdr3_aa: CASSLSGPGGEQYF
v_call: TRBV4-2; j_call: TRBJ2-5; cdr3_length: 11; clone_size: few; d_call: .; cdr3_nt: TGTGCCAGCAGCCAAGGGCTAGGCCAGTACTTC; cdr3_aa: CASSQGLGQYF
v_call: TRBV4-1; j_call: TRBJ1-5; cdr3_length: 13; clone_size: many; d_call: .; cdr3_nt: TGCGCCAGCAGCCGGTTAGTGGGTCAGCCCCAGCATTTT; cdr3_aa: CASSRLVGQPQHF
v_call: TRBV27; j_call: TRBJ2-5; cdr3_length: 14; clone_size: many; d_call: .; cdr3_nt: TGTGCCAGCAGTTTGGTTTTGGCGAGTCTTCCCCAGTACTTC; cdr3_aa: CASSLVLASLPQYF
v_call: TRBV7-9; j_call: TRBJ2-7; cdr3_length: 16; clone_size: many; d_call: .; cdr3_nt: TGTGCCAGCAGCCGAGGCCGGGGTTTGAAGGACTACGAGCAGTACTTC; cdr3_aa: CASSRGRGLKDYEQYF
v_call: TRBV25-1; j_call: TRBJ2-7; cdr3_length: 16; clone_size: .; d_call: .; cdr3_nt: TGTGCCAGCAGTGAATCCTCAGGGCCCCTTCGCCACGAGCAGTACTTC; cdr3_aa: CASSESSGPLRHEQYF
v_call: TRBV19; j_call: TRBJ2-5; cdr3_length: 14; clone_size: .; d_call: TRBD1; cdr3_nt: TGTGCCAGCAGAGACAGGGGCTCTGGAGAGACCCAGTACTTC; cdr3_aa: CASRDRGSGETQYF
v_call: TRBV20-1; j_call: TRBJ1-1; cdr3_length: 13; clone_size: few; d_call: .; cdr3_nt: TGCAGTGCTAGATGGGGCCGAGGCGCTGAAGCTTTCTTT; cdr3_aa: CSARWGRGAEAFF
v_call: TRBV27; j_call: TRBJ2-5; cdr3_length: 15; clone_size: .; d_call: .; cdr3_nt: TGTGCCAGCAGTTTCGACAGGCTGGGGTTCGAGACCCAGTACTTC; cdr3_aa: CASSFDRLGFETQYF
v_call: TRBV29-1; j_call: TRBJ2-1; cdr3_length: 13; clone_size: .; d_call: .; cdr3_nt: TGCAGCGTTGAAGTTTATGGGGACAATGAGCAGTTCTTC; cdr3_aa: CSVEVYGDNEQFF
v_call: TRBV9; j_call: TRBJ2-3; cdr3_length: 15; clone_size: few; d_call: TRBD2; cdr3_nt: TGTGCCAGCACCCGGCAGCGGGAGCGTGGAGATACGCAGTATTTT; cdr3_aa: CASTRQRERGDTQYF
v_call: TRBV28; j_call: TRBJ2-5; cdr3_length: 13; clone_size: few; d_call: TRBD1; cdr3_nt: TGTGCCACCCTTTCAGGGGGAGTGGAGACCCAGTACTTC; cdr3_aa: CATLSGGVETQYF
v_call: TRBV20-1; j_call: TRBJ1-4; cdr3_length: 15; clone_size: few; d_call: TRBD1; cdr3_nt: TGCAGTGCTAGAGGGGAGGGCAGGGGGAGAGAAAAACTGTTTTTT; cdr3_aa: CSARGEGRGREKLFF
v_call: TRBV12-3/TRBV12-4; j_call: TRBJ2-5; cdr3_length: 17; clone_size: few; d_call: .; cdr3_nt: TGTGCCAGCAGTAATGTTGCCGGGACTTTGGGGCAAGAGACCCAGTACTTC; cdr3_aa: CASSNVAGTLGQETQYF
v_call: TRBV7-8; j_call: TRBJ2-4; cdr3_length: 14; clone_size: many; d_call: TRBD2; cdr3_nt: TGTGCCAGCAGCTGGGGACTAGGGGTTGACATTCAGTACTTC; cdr3_aa: CASSWGLGVDIQYF
v_call: TRBV28; j_call: TRBJ1-3; cdr3_length: 14; clone_size: many; d_call: .; cdr3_nt: TGTGCCAGCAGACCAGGGTACACTGGAAACACCATATATTTT; cdr3_aa: CASRPGYTGNTIYF
v_call: TRBV6-5; j_call: TRBJ2-1; cdr3_length: 12; clone_size: .; d_call: .; cdr3_nt: TGTGCCAGCAGTGCTGTATACAATGAGCAGTTCTTC; cdr3_aa: CASSAVYNEQFF
v_call: TRBV9; j_call: TRBJ2-1; cdr3_length: 14; clone_size: many; d_call: .; cdr3_nt: TGTGCCAGCAGCGTAGCGCGTCTAGCCGATGAGCAGTTCTTC; cdr3_aa: CASSVARLADEQFF
v_call: TRBV27; j_call: TRBJ2-7; cdr3_length: 14; clone_size: few; d_call: TRBD1; cdr3_nt: TGTGCCAGCAGTTCCCGACAGGGGGACTACGAGCAGTACTTC; cdr3_aa: CASSSRQGDYEQYF
v_call: TRBV18; j_call: TRBJ2-1; cdr3_length: 16; clone_size: few; d_call: TRBD1; cdr3_nt: TGTGCCAGCTCACTACAGGGGGCGCTTGAGAACAATGAGCAGTTCTTC; cdr3_aa: CASSLQGALENNEQFF
v_call: TRBV19; j_call: TRBJ1-1; cdr3_length: 16; clone_size: .; d_call: .; cdr3_nt: TGTGCCAGTAGTATTTTACAGGGAGGCATGAACACTGAAGCTTTCTTT; cdr3_aa: CASSILQGGMNTEAFF
v_call: TRBV11-3; j_call: TRBJ2-3; cdr3_length: 15; clone_size: many; d_call: TRBD1; cdr3_nt: TGTGCCAGCAGCTTCGGGACAGGGTCCGGAGATACGCAGTATTTT; cdr3_aa: CASSFGTGSGDTQYF
v_call: TRBV30; j_call: TRBJ2-3; cdr3_length: 14; clone_size: .; d_call: TRBD2; cdr3_nt: TGTGCCTGGGTGGGGCGGGAGGGCACAGATACGCAGTATTTT; cdr3_aa: CAWVGREGTDTQYF
v_call: TRBV5-1; j_call: TRBJ2-1; cdr3_length: 16; clone_size: .; d_call: TRBD2; cdr3_nt: TGCGCCAGCAGCTTGGCTAGCGGGAGGCCTTACAATGAGCAGTTCTTC; cdr3_aa: CASSLASGRPYNEQFF